Below, 9 T cell receptor beta chains from the same sample are listed, as sequenced in a study of blood T cell repertoires in COVID-19 (dated by TCRdb to the early 2020s). Library preparation employed the immunoSEQ multiplex PCR assay. TCRdb stores this immuneACCESS table with in-frame sequences only. Part of the clones is absent; in the studies checked, under half of the shortfall reflects unresolved V genes, and no reason is known for the rest. The sample records about 41,000 clones, about 83% of which are singletons. Just under 45% of the sample is taken by the ten largest. The sequenced sample was peripheral blood. These TCRs come from a woman of 80 years or more with acute or convalescent COVID-19.

This sequence joins TRBV9 and TRBJ1-3; the D is unclear. Germline CDR1 SGDLS, CDR2 YYNGEE. V lost 1 base and J lost 0, with 8 bases in between. The length of the CDR3 is 15 residues. The CDR3, as DNA: TGTGCCAGCAGCGTATCTCCCAGCTCTGGAAACACCATATATTTT. Protein: CASSVSPSSGNTIYF.

Note on this clone: One end of the junction is discordant with germline, which a read error may explain. V is TRBV7-9 and J is TRBJ1-3; D unclear. This CDR3 spans 16 amino acids. Germline V gene data show CDR1 as SEHNR and CDR2 as FQNEAQ (reference sequence). CDR3 loop: CASSLGVDPGGNTIYF. In DNA form, the CDR3 reads TGTGCCAGCAGTTTAGGCGTGGATCCTGGAGGGAACACCATATATTTT.

The V and J genes are TRBV7-9 and TRBJ2-5; 11 positions match TRBD2. V trimming: 5 bases; J trimming: 3 bases; junction bases outside the gene matches: 5. CDR1 and CDR2 (germline): SEHNR, FQNEAQ (reference sequence). This CDR3 has 15 residues. CDR3 in amino acids: CASSLQLAGEETQYF. The CDR3 coding sequence is TGTGCCAGCAGCCTCCAACTAGCGGGGGAAGAGACCCAGTACTTC.

This rearrangement joins TRBV13 to TRBJ2-3; D gene ambiguous. Germline V gene sequence: CDR1 PRHDT, CDR2 FYEKMQ (reference sequence). The CDR3 is 14 residues long. Trimming left V 3 bases short and J 5 bases short, with 12 bases between. The DNA for the CDR3 is TGTGCCAGCAGCTTTGGGCCCCTCGGAGATACGCAGTATTTT. Translating it yields CASSFGPLGDTQYF.

The chain carries TRBV19 and TRBJ1-1; tentatively, D is TRBD1 (5 bases). Germline CDR1 reads LNHDA; CDR2 reads SQIVND (reference sequence). The CDR3 has 13 residues. V was cut by 5 bases and J by 1 base, with 8 bases left in between. The CDR3 coding sequence is TGTGCCAGTAGTTTGACAGAGAACACTGAAGCTTTCTTT. Amino acid sequence: CASSLTENTEAFF.

This chain links TRBV5-1 with TRBJ2-1; 14 nucleotides agree with TRBD2. J gave up 1 base and V 4 bases, and 4 bases lay outside the gene matches. The CDR3 is 17 residues long. In germline, CDR1 is SGHRS, CDR2 YFSETQ. The chain's CDR3 is CASSPGTSGGSYNEQFF. The CDR3 DNA follows: TGCGCCAGCAGCCCCGGGACTAGCGGGGGATCCTACAATGAGCAGTTCTTC.

J is TRBJ1-1 and V is TRBV2; the D gene is possibly TRBD1 (5 bases). There are 14 residues in the CDR3. The V gene lost 4 bases and the J gene lost 1 base, with 10 bases spanning the gap. Germline V CDR1 and CDR2: SNHLY, FYNNEI. In nucleotides, the CDR3 is TGTGCCAGCAGTGTTCTCGGGGGGAACACTGAAGCTTTCTTT. This sequence encodes CASSVLGGNTEAFF.

This clone showed up just a few times. The CDR3 DNA reads as TGTGCCAGCAGTCCGACTAGCGGGGGTCGGTGGGATGAGCAGTTCTTC. Its protein product is CASSPTSGGRWDEQFF. This sequence joins TRBV5-6 and TRBJ2-1; 12 bases fit TRBD2. Germline CDR1 and CDR2: SGHDT and YYEEEE. The CDR3 sequence is 16 residues long. The ends lost 5 bases at V and 8 bases at J; junction bases unmatched: 11.

This rearrangement joins TRBV21-1 to TRBJ1-1; TRBD1 reflects the table's D call only, with no check against the DNA. TRBV21-1 is given as a pseudogene. This CDR3 is built from 15 residues. The CDR3 reads CASSKAQPRVTEAFF. The DNA of the CDR3 is TGTGCCAGCAGCAAAGCACAGCCCAGGGTAACTGAAGCTTTCTTT.